The clone carrying this T cell receptor (beta chain) was detected a few times. What it recognizes is unknown. Use of 60 Vbeta and 13 Jbeta primers characterized the PCR. Repertoires were generated with immunoSEQ multiplex PCR, while TCRdb's copy carries only in-frame clones and drops some. The table records some 150,000 clones, more than 70% of them present only once. Trimming took off 2 bases at V and 1 base at J, with 11 bases between the two ends. The CDR3 consists of 16 residues. From germline, CDR1 is SGHVS and CDR2 FQNEAQ. The data are from a study of cytomegalovirus exposure and HLA in healthy donors. Study-level findings and limits: Indistinguishable V segments such as TRBV6-2 and TRBV6-3 were excluded. Confirmation was obtained in vitro that three CMV-associated chains are specific for CMV antigens.

The TCR sequence derives from a man aged 40-50 years in good health and CMV-seronegative. This chain connects TRBV7-8 to TRBJ1-4; no firm D call. The sequencing input was PBMCs. The CDR3 DNA follows: TGTGCCAGCAGCTTACTTCGTCGGGGAACTAATGAAAAACTGTTTTTT. It is translated as CASSLLRRGTNEKLFF.